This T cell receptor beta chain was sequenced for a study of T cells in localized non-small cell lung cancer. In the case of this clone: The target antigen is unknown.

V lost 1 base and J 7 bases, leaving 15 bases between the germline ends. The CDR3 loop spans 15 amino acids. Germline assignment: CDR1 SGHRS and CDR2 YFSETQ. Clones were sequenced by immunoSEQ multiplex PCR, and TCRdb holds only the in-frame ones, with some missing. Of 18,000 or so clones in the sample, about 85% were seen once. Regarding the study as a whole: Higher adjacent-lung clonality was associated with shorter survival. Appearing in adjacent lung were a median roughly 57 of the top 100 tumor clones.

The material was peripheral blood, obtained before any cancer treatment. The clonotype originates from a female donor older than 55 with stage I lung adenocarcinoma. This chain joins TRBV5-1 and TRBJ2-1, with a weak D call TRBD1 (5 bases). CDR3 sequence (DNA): TGCGCCAGCAGCTTGTTCCTAGGGGATCGGAATGAGCAGTTCTTC. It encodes CASSLFLGDRNEQFF.